The rows below give T cell receptor beta chains drawn from one sample of a study of vaccination and CD4 T cells after COVID-19. These receptors are not linked to any known antigen. TCRdb redid the calling of the PCR reads with MiXCR, one entry per CDR3 protein. The table lists around 9,000 distinct CDR3 sequences, 31% of them singletons. Source material: CD4+ T cells from blood, cultured in vitro. All receptors come from a human donor in good health. CDR3s include the opening cysteine and the closing phenylalanine or tryptophan.

TRBV11-2	TRBJ2-5	CASSSESETQYF
TRBV7-2	TRBJ1-1	CASSLGPLVGRQAFF
TRBV4-2	TRBJ1-1	CASSQDPRGTEAFF
TRBV29-1	TRBJ2-5	CSVEEMGETQYF
TRBV5-4	TRBJ2-3	CASSLDGTLSQYF
TRBV6-1	TRBJ2-5	CASSGGTAQETQYF
TRBV10-1	TRBJ2-3	CASSEYGSTDTQYF
TRBV6-1	TRBJ2-2	CAIYSGFTGELFF
TRBV7-3	TRBJ2-1	CASSLIGGSYNEQFF
TRBV20-1	TRBJ1-6	CSAQNGSYNSPLHF
TRBV18	TRBJ1-1	CASSPPGVRVTEAFF
TRBV7-9	TRBJ1-3	CASSLRRLGNTIYF
TRBV3-1	TRBJ2-5	CASSQGLIKTQYF
TRBV7-8	TRBJ2-1	CASSPTTGANNEQFF
TRBV19	TRBJ2-7	CASSISISNGEQYF
TRBV7-2	TRBJ2-5	CASSFGGGAETQYF
TRBV6-1	TRBJ1-1	CAGGLRENTEAFF